The 21 T cell receptor beta chains below all came from one sample that was sequenced in a study of T cells in Graves' hyperthyroidism and ophthalmopathy. The CDR3 regions of TCR beta were amplified from RNA transcripts. The primer set for the first-round RT-PCR of the TCR CDR3 was HTBI. TCRdb called the multiplex PCR reads again in MiXCR, with one record for every CDR3 protein. The data hold about 380,000 distinct CDR3 sequences, with about 14% observed a single time. The sample was blood. The receptors were gathered from a young man with Graves' hyperthyroidism that later progressed to Graves' ophthalmopathy.

Many counts were recorded for this clonotype. The chain links TRBV6-1 to TRBJ2-7; D is unresolved. The CDR3 runs 17 residues. Germline CDR1 is MNHNS and CDR2 is SASEGT. V dropped 1 base and J dropped 3 bases, with 19 bases sitting between them. The CDR3 nucleotides read TGTGCCAGCAGTGAAGGAGCAGTTCTGCTGGCCAACTACGAGCAGTACTTC. Its protein product is CASSEGAVLLANYEQYF.

This clonotype was seen repeatedly, ten times or more. This chain links TRBV13 with TRBJ2-7, with D possibly TRBD2 on 6 matching bases. Trimming left V 4 bases short and J 4 bases short, with 17 bases between. The CDR3 totals 15 residues. Germline loops: CDR1 PRHDT, CDR2 FYEKMQ (reference sequence). CDR3 coding DNA: TGTGCCAGCAGCTCCTCCGGGACTGCAACGTACGAGCAGTACTTC. It codes for CASSSSGTATYEQYF. Complete variable domain (other parts from reference TRBV13 and TRBJ2-7): AAGVIQSPRHLIKEKRETATLKCYPIPRHDTVYWYQQGPGQDPQFLISFYEKMQSDKGSIPDRFSAQQFSDYHSELNMSSLELGDSALYFCASSSSGTATYEQYFGPGTRLTVT.

This clonotype was counted ten times or more. The chain is built from TRBV11-1 and TRBJ2-1; tentative D call: TRBD2 (5 bases). With 5 bases removed from V and 10 bases from J, the gap between germline ends came to 12 bases. This CDR3 is 12 amino acids long. Per the germline V gene, CDR1 is SGHAT and CDR2 is FQDESV (reference sequence). CDR3 protein: CASSMDSREQFF. As DNA, the CDR3 is TGTGCCAGCAGCATGGACTCGCGGGAGCAGTTCTTC.

This clonotype was recorded only once. V and J are TRBV27 and TRBJ2-6; 7 nucleotides match TRBD1. The junction had 9 bases not matched to a gene; V was cut back by 4 bases and J by 6 bases. Germline CDR1 is MNHEY and CDR2 is SMNVEV (reference sequence). The CDR3 is 16 amino acids. This CDR3 is CASSSYRGTEANVLTF. The CDR3 nucleotides are TGTGCCAGCAGTTCCTACAGGGGAACTGAGGCCAACGTCCTGACTTTC.

This clonotype was found many times. The genes are TRBV20-1 and TRBJ2-3; 8 nucleotides line up with TRBD2. The germline V gene has CDR1 DFQATT and CDR2 SNEGSKA (reference sequence). The CDR3 runs 15 residues. V lost 5 bases to trimming and J lost 0 bases; unmatched junction nucleotides: 7. DNA of the CDR3: TGCAGTGCTCTTCCGACTAGCGAAAGCACAGATACGCAGTATTTT. This translates into CSALPTSESTDTQYF.

This sequence joins TRBV12-5 and TRBJ1-2; unclear D gene. Germline V CDR1 and CDR2: LGHNT, FRNRAP. Trimming left V 7 bases short and J 2 bases short, with 5 bases between. The CDR3 is 11 amino acids. This CDR3 is CASEQNYGYTF. For the CDR3, the DNA is TGTGCTAGTGAACAGAACTATGGCTACACCTTC. The full variable domain, with the rest looked up from reference TRBV12-5 and TRBJ1-2, is DARVTQTPRHKVTEMGQEVTMRCQPILGHNTVFWYRQTMMQGLELLAYFRNRAPLDDSGMPKDRFSAEMPDATLATLKIQPSEPRDSAVYFCASEQNYGYTFGSGTRLTVV.

The sample holds a few counts of this clonotype. This chain connects TRBV29-1 to TRBJ1-1, with D uncertain. Per germline, CDR1 SQVTM and CDR2 ANQGSEA. The CDR3 consists of 14 residues. Between the trimmed V and J ends, which lost 4 bases and 1 base, there was a span of 13 bases. CDR3 sequence: CSVGQWTENTEAFF. CDR3 nucleotide sequence: TGCAGCGTTGGACAATGGACGGAGAACACTGAAGCTTTCTTT. Complete variable domain (other parts from reference TRBV29-1 and TRBJ1-1): SAVISQKPSRDICQRGTSLTIQCQVDSQVTMMFWYRQQPGQSLTLIATANQGSEATYESGFVIDKFPISRPNLTFSTLTVSNMSPEDSSIYLCSVGQWTENTEAFFGQGTRLTVV.

This clonotype was picked up many times. V gene TRBV7-3 combines with J gene TRBJ2-1; D not certain. In germline, CDR1 is SGHTA, CDR2 FQGTGA. The CDR3 is 13 amino acids. V was cut by 3 bases and J by 6 bases, with 9 bases left in between. The CDR3: CASSFGRANEQFF. The CDR3 nucleotides read TGTGCCAGCAGCTTTGGGCGCGCCAATGAGCAGTTCTTC.

In its sample, this clonotype was seen many times. The genes are TRBV29-1 and TRBJ2-3, with 11 bases that match TRBD2. This CDR3 is built from 16 residues. With V trimmed by 4 bases and J by 6 bases, 12 bases remained unmatched. CDR1 and CDR2 from the germline V gene are SQVTM and ANQGSEA. CDR3 sequence: CSVVGTSGSLRDTQYF. CDR3 nucleotide sequence: TGCAGCGTTGTGGGGACTAGCGGATCTCTTCGGGATACGCAGTATTTT.

This clonotype occurred a few times. V and J are TRBV6-1 and TRBJ2-2, with D uncertain. The germline V and J ends were trimmed by 5 bases and 0 bases, with 10 bases remaining between them. The CDR3 totals 15 residues. Germline lookup yields CDR1 MNHNS and CDR2 SASEGT. The CDR3: CASSPLGANTGELFF. The DNA for the CDR3 is TGTGCCAGCAGTCCCCTTGGCGCGAACACCGGGGAGCTGTTTTTT.

This clonotype was observed many times. This rearrangement joins TRBV6-5 to TRBJ1-1, with D unclear. CDR1 is MNHEY, CDR2 SVGAGI, per germline. The CDR3 totals 14 residues. Trimming stripped 2 bases from V and 1 base from J, with 8 bases between. CDR3 in amino acids: CASSYRDSNTEAFF. The CDR3 bases are TGTGCCAGCAGTTACCGGGATTCGAACACTGAAGCTTTCTTT.

This clonotype was recorded at least ten times. The chain is built from TRBV7-9 and TRBJ2-3; TRBD2 matches at 8 bases. This CDR3 is 17 amino acids long. The germline V gene has CDR1 SEHNR and CDR2 FQNEAQ (reference sequence). V shed 4 bases and J 0 bases; nucleotides not matched to a gene: 9. CDR3 sequence: CASSSPTSVSSTDTQYF. In DNA, the CDR3 is TGTGCCAGCAGCTCCCCGACTAGCGTTAGTAGCACAGATACGCAGTATTTT.

This clonotype occurred a few times. The V and J genes are TRBV20-1 and TRBJ1-4; D unresolved. This CDR3 has 14 residues. The germline V gene has CDR1 DFQATT and CDR2 SNEGSKA (reference sequence). The V end was cut by 1 base, the J end by 3 bases, with 9 bases between. CDR3 residues: CSARGREANEKLFF. CDR3 DNA sequence: TGCAGTGCTAGAGGGAGGGAAGCTAATGAAAAACTGTTTTTT.

The chain has TRBV6-5 and TRBJ1-3; D is unresolved. Trimming stripped 1 base from V and 2 bases from J, with 15 bases between. Germline CDR1 is MNHEY and CDR2 is SVGAGI. CDR3 length: 17 residues. CDR3 sequence reads: CASSYYTPTVTGNTIYF. CDR3 bases: TGTGCCAGCAGTTACTATACTCCGACTGTAACTGGAAACACCATATATTTT.

This clonotype was detected a few times. The chain links TRBV29-1 to TRBJ2-1; 10 bases agree with TRBD1. The CDR3 runs 12 residues. The trim removed 7 bases at V and 9 bases at J, leaving 6 bases unmatched. Germline V gene lookup returns CDR1 SQVTM and CDR2 ANQGSEA. The CDR3, as DNA: TGCAGCGCCGCGACAGGGGGCGGTGAGCAGTTCTTC. Translation: CSAATGGGEQFF.

The chain employs TRBV19 and TRBJ2-4; a possible D gene is TRBD1 (6 bases). Per the germline V gene, CDR1 is LNHDA and CDR2 is SQIVND (reference sequence). The CDR3 has 15 amino acids. Trimming took 7 bases from V and 2 from J, leaving 15 bases between them. The CDR3 DNA reads TGTGCCAGTACCGGACAGAGGACTTCCAAAAACATTCAGTACTTC. It codes for CASTGQRTSKNIQYF.

This clonotype was counted between two and nine times. V and J are TRBV7-9 and TRBJ1-6; D is possibly TRBD1 (6 bases). The germline V gene encodes CDR1 SEHNR and CDR2 FQNEAQ (reference sequence). Between the trimmed V and J ends, which lost 5 bases and 5 bases, there was a span of 10 bases. CDR3 size: 14 residues. The CDR3 region is CASSIQGNNSPLHF. DNA of the CDR3: TGTGCCAGCAGCATACAGGGAAATAATTCACCCCTCCACTTT.

This clonotype was seen a handful of times. The CDR3 DNA reads TGTGCCAGCCGACTAGCGGTGATAACCGGGGAGCTGTTTTTT. Residues: CASRLAVITGELFF. The rearrangement uses TRBV28 and TRBJ2-2, with 9 nucleotides matching TRBD2. Germline CDR1 MDHEN, CDR2 SYDVKM. The length of the CDR3 is 14 residues. Losses at the gene ends were 8 bases for V and 5 bases for J; bases not matched to a gene: 6.

This rearrangement joins TRBV6-1 to TRBJ2-7, with D unclear. CDR1 is MNHNS and CDR2 is SASEGT in the germline V gene. This CDR3 is built from 11 residues. V was pared by 7 bases and J by 6 bases, with 10 bases between. The CDR3 here is CASTLVGEQYF. In DNA, the CDR3 is TGTGCCAGCACCCTGGTAGGCGAGCAGTACTTC.

The chain links TRBV5-1 to TRBJ1-2; 9 bases line up with TRBD1. Trimming removed 3 bases from V and 6 bases from J; junction bases left unmatched: 12. The CDR3 is 16 amino acids. Germline V lookup: CDR1 SGHRS, CDR2 YFSETQ. The CDR3 DNA is TGCGCCAGCAGCTGGTTACCCGGGACAGGGATTCATGGCTACACCTTC. Its protein product is CASSWLPGTGIHGYTF. The full variable domain, rest sourced from reference TRBV5-1 and TRBJ1-2, is KAGVTQTPRYLIKTRGQQVTLSCSPISGHRSVSWYQQTPGQGLQFLFEYFSETQRNKGNFPGRFSGRQFSNSRSEMNVSTLELGDSALYLCASSWLPGTGIHGYTFGSGTRLTVV.

CDR3 bases: TGTGCCAGCAGTCTCTCCGGGACACCTTACGAGCAGTACTTC. It yields the protein CASSLSGTPYEQYF. This rearrangement joins TRBV27 to TRBJ2-7, with a weak D call TRBD1 (6 bases). CDR1 and CDR2 from the germline V gene are MNHEY and SMNVEV (reference sequence). Trimming pared 5 bases from V and 4 bases from J, leaving 15 bases between. This CDR3 contains 14 residues.